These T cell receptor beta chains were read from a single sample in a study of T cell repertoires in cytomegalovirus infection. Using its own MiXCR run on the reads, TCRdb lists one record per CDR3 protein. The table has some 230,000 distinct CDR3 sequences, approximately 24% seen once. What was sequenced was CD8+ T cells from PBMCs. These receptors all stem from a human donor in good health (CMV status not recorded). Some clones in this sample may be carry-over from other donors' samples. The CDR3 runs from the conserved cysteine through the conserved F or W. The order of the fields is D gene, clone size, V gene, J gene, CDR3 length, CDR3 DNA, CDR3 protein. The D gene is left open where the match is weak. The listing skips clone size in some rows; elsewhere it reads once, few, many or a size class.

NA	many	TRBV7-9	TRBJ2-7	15	TGTGCCAGCAGCTTACCGGGGGAGAGGACCTACGAGCAGTACTTC	CASSLPGERTYEQYF
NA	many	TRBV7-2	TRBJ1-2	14	TGTGCCAGCAGCTTATGGGGGCCTAACTATGGCTACACCTTC	CASSLWGPNYGYTF
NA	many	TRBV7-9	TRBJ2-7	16	TGTGCCAGCAGCTTAGCGCCTAGACAGAGTACCTACGAGCAGTACTTC	CASSLAPRQSTYEQYF
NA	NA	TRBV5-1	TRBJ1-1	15	TGCGCCAGCAGCCGAAGGGACAACGTGAACACTGAAGCTTTCTTT	CASSRRDNVNTEAFF
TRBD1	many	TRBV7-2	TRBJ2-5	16	TGTGCCAGCAGCTTAGGGACAGGGGGTGGTCAAGAGACCCAGTACTTC	CASSLGTGGGQETQYF
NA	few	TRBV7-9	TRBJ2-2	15	TGTGCCAGCAGCCCGAACCTTCGGAACACCGGGGAGCTGTTTTTT	CASSPNLRNTGELFF
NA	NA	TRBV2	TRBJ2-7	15	TGTGCCAGCAGTGTCGGGGGATCGAGCTCCTACGAGCAGTACTTC	CASSVGGSSSYEQYF
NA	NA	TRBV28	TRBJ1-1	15	TGTGCCAGCCGCGTGCAGGAGGGGGGAGGCACTGAAGCTTTCTTT	CASRVQEGGGTEAFF
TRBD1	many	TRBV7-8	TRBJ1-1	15	TGTGCCAGCAGCTCGCTACAGGGGGCGCCCGGAGGAGCTTTCTTT	CASSSLQGAPGGAFF
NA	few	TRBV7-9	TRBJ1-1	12	TGTGCCAGCAGCTTAGGTTTGCCTGAAGCTTTCTTT	CASSLGLPEAFF
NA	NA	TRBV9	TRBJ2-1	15	TGTGCCAGCAGCGTAGGATGGACAGAAAACAATGAGCAGTTCTTC	CASSVGWTENNEQFF